One sample yielded the 16 T cell receptor beta chains listed below, sequenced in a study of cytomegalovirus exposure and HLA in healthy donors. The table came from immunoSEQ multiplex PCR; TCRdb's copy has only in-frame clones and leaves some out. The data hold about 160,000 clones, with roughly 90% observed a single time. Sequencing input: PBMCs. The receptors were gathered from a woman aged 18-29 years in good health and CMV-seropositive.

This clone was seen a single time. V is TRBV9 and J is TRBJ1-5, with a weak D call TRBD1 (6 bases). Trimming pared 0 bases from V and 8 bases from J, leaving 12 bases between. Germline CDR1 and CDR2: SGDLS and YYNGEE. This CDR3 has 14 residues. Written as DNA, the CDR3 is TGTGCCAGCAGCGTAGGGGGACATCAGGAGCCCCAGCATTTT. The encoded protein is CASSVGGHQEPQHF.

The V and J genes are TRBV6-1 and TRBJ1-1; TRBD1 is a possible D gene (6 bases). Per germline, CDR1 MNHNS and CDR2 SASEGT. The CDR3 totals 15 residues. With 4 bases removed from V and 3 bases from J, the gap between germline ends came to 15 bases. The CDR3 DNA reads TGTGCCAGCAGTGCCTTACAGGGCCTGGACACTGAAGCTTTCTTT. It specifies CASSALQGLDTEAFF.

This clone was observed a handful of times. This chain connects TRBV18 to TRBJ2-7, with 9 bases identical to TRBD1. The CDR3 has 14 residues. Trimming cost V 6 bases and J 2 bases; bases outside gene matches: 5. Per the germline V gene, CDR1 is KGHSH and CDR2 is LQKENI. This CDR3 reads CASSRDRETYEQYF. CDR3 sequence (DNA): TGTGCCAGCTCGCGGGACAGGGAAACCTACGAGCAGTACTTC.

This sequence joins TRBV10-3 and TRBJ1-5; the D is unclear. In germline, CDR1 is ENHRY, CDR2 SYGVKD. Trimming removed 2 bases at V and 1 base at J, with 9 bases between. The CDR3 runs 15 residues. The CDR3 DNA reads TGTGCCATCAGTGAGCTGCGGGGAAGCAATCAGCCCCAGCATTTT. Amino acids: CAISELRGSNQPQHF.

The chain is built from TRBV7-9 and TRBJ2-5; D perhaps matches TRBD2 (6 bases). The CDR3 has 15 residues. The germline V gene encodes CDR1 SEHNR and CDR2 FQNEAQ (reference sequence). V lost 5 bases, J lost 2 bases, and 15 bases lay in between. The chain's CDR3 is CASSISGEKQETQYF. The CDR3 DNA is TGTGCCAGCAGCATTTCGGGAGAAAAACAAGAGACCCAGTACTTC. Filled out from reference TRBV7-9 and TRBJ2-5, the complete variable domain reads DTGVSQNPRHKITKRGQNVTFRCDPISEHNRLYWYRQTLGQGPEFLTYFQNEAQLEKSRLLSDRFSAERPKGSFSTLEIQRTEQGDSAMYLCASSISGEKQETQYFGPGTRLLVL.

The rearrangement links TRBV7-2 to TRBJ2-2, with a possible D match to TRBD2 (5 bases). The V gene's germline CDR1 is SGHTA and CDR2 FQGNSA. Trimming removed 1 base at V and 2 bases at J, with 11 bases between. The CDR3 totals 16 residues. For the CDR3, the DNA is TGTGCCAGCAGCTTAGAAGAGGGTGGAAACACCGGGGAGCTGTTTTTT. It yields the protein CASSLEEGGNTGELFF. Full variable domain (remainder filled in from reference TRBV7-2 and TRBJ2-2): GAGVSQSPSNKVTEKGKDVELRCDPISGHTALYWYRQSLGQGLEFLIYFQGNSAPDKSGLPSDRFSAERTGGSVSTLTIQRTQQEDSAVYLCASSLEEGGNTGELFFGEGSRLTVL.

The chain employs TRBV28 and TRBJ2-7, with 11 bases fitting TRBD1. The CDR3 runs 16 residues. Germline CDR1 and CDR2: MDHEN and SYDVKM. With 5 bases clipped from V and 4 bases from J, the junction kept 10 bases outside the gene matches. For the CDR3, the DNA is TGTGCCAGCAGTCTCGGACAGGGGGCGAAAGGTTACGAGCAGTACTTC. It translates to CASSLGQGAKGYEQYF.

This clone came up once. The chain is built from TRBV12-5 and TRBJ2-1, with 10 bases lining up with TRBD2. Germline trimming cut 4 bases from V and 10 bases from J; bases unmatched to any gene: 10. The CDR3 contains 15 residues. Germline V CDR1 and CDR2: LGHNT, FRNRAP. DNA of the CDR3: TGTGCTAGTGGTTCCCCTCTAGCGGGAGTAGGAGAGCAGTTCTTC. Its translation: CASGSPLAGVGEQFF.

This chain connects TRBV6-1 to TRBJ1-1; a weak D match, TRBD1 (6 bases). V lost 5 bases, J lost 2 bases, and 12 bases lay in between. The CDR3 runs 14 residues. Germline V CDR1 and CDR2: MNHNS, SASEGT. In DNA, the CDR3 is TGTGCCAGCAGTAGTCCGGACAGAAACACTGAAGCTTTCTTT. This sequence encodes CASSSPDRNTEAFF.

The V call is TRBV30, the J call TRBJ2-2, with TRBD2 matching 7 bases. V shed 5 bases and J 7 bases; nucleotides not matched to a gene: 4. The CDR3 loop spans 12 amino acids. CDR1 and CDR2 (germline): GTSNPN, SVGIG (reference sequence). As DNA, the CDR3 is TGTGCCTGGGATGCGGGGGACGGGGAGCTGTTTTTT. This gives the protein CAWDAGDGELFF.

The chain carries TRBV10-2 and TRBJ2-3; 7 bases map to TRBD1. J gave up 6 bases and V 4 bases, and 1 base lay outside the gene matches. Germline V gives CDR1 WSHSY, CDR2 SAAADI. This CDR3 is built from 12 residues. CDR3 DNA sequence: TGCGCCAGCAGTGGACAGGGCGATACGCAGTATTTT. Its protein is CASSGQGDTQYF.

DNA for the CDR3: TGTGCCAGTAGTATCACAGGGTATAGCAATCAGCCCCAGCATTTT. Translating it yields CASSITGYSNQPQHF. The chain carries TRBV19 and TRBJ1-5; D might be TRBD1 (6 bases). V lost 3 bases, J lost 0 bases, and 9 bases lay in between. CDR3 length: 15 amino acids. Per germline, CDR1 LNHDA and CDR2 SQIVND (reference sequence).

This chain uses TRBV4-2 with TRBJ2-7; 7 nucleotides line up with TRBD2. Trimming took 0 bases from V and 3 from J; bases not matched to a gene: 8. This CDR3 region has 16 residues. From germline, CDR1 is LGHNA and CDR2 YNFKEQ. The DNA of the CDR3 is TGTGCCAGCAGCCAAGATCAGATAGCGGGCGTCTACGAGCAGTACTTC. Amino acid sequence: CASSQDQIAGVYEQYF.

The V gene is TRBV18, the J gene TRBJ2-4; 7 bases agree with TRBD2. The CDR3 loop spans 17 amino acids. CDR1 and CDR2 from the germline V gene are KGHSH and LQKENI. Trimming took 5 bases from V and 2 from J; bases not matched to a gene: 12. The CDR3 DNA is TGTGCCAGCTCATCCCAGGGCGGGAGTTTGTCCAAAAACATTCAGTACTTC. The encoded protein is CASSSQGGSLSKNIQYF.

This chain uses TRBV28 with TRBJ1-1; D remains unclear. Germline-derived CDR1 and CDR2 are MDHEN and SYDVKM. This CDR3 has 15 amino acids. The V end lost 5 bases, the J end lost 0 bases, and 13 bases lay between the germline ends. CDR3 bases: TGTGCCAGCAGTCCCCCAGAGGAACTGAACACTGAAGCTTTCTTT. It translates to CASSPPEELNTEAFF.

The rearrangement links TRBV25-1 to TRBJ1-1, with D perhaps TRBD1 (5 bases). The CDR3 spans 13 residues. The V gene's germline CDR1 is MGHDK and CDR2 SYGVNS. Trimming removed 3 bases from V and 5 bases from J, with 10 bases in between. The CDR3 loop is CASSEWGGTEAFF. In nucleotides, the CDR3 is TGTGCCAGCAGTGAGTGGGGGGGGACTGAAGCTTTCTTT.